Below, 7 T cell receptor beta chains from the same sample are listed, as sequenced in a study of T cells after yellow fever vaccination. TCRdb re-called the 5' RACE reads with MiXCR, one entry per CDR3 protein. The sample lists 250,000 or so distinct CDR3 sequences, around 3.5% occurring once. The material sequenced was PBMCs, taken 15 days after the yellow fever booster vaccination. Receptor source: a man aged 18 to 35 who received the YFV17D yellow fever vaccine.

Ten or more counts support this clonotype. This rearrangement joins TRBV28 to TRBJ2-5, with D maybe TRBD2 (5 bases). The ends were cut back, 3 bases at V and 4 bases at J, with 21 bases in the middle. The germline V gene has CDR1 MDHEN and CDR2 SYDVKM. The length of the CDR3 is 17 residues. CDR3 in amino acids: CASSLPAPTGFGETQYF. DNA of the CDR3: TGTGCCAGCAGTTTGCCCGCCCCGACGGGATTTGGAGAGACCCAGTACTTC.

This clonotype was found many times. The chain recombines TRBV5-1 with TRBJ2-3; 12 bases align to TRBD1. Germline V gives CDR1 SGHRS, CDR2 YFSETQ. The junction had 8 bases not matched to a gene; V was cut back by 4 bases and J by 2 bases. This CDR3 contains 17 residues. This chain's CDR3 is CASSPPGQGAITDTQYF. Written as DNA, the CDR3 is TGCGCCAGCAGCCCACCGGGACAGGGGGCGATCACAGATACGCAGTATTTT.

This clonotype was counted at least ten times. The J gene is TRBJ2-5, the V gene TRBV7-8; 7 bases map to TRBD1. Germline-derived CDR1 and CDR2 are SGHVS and FQNEAQ. The CDR3 is 17 amino acids. With 2 bases clipped from V and 5 bases from J, the junction kept 14 bases outside the gene matches. CDR3 DNA: TGTGCCAGCAGCTTACAGTTAACAGGGGATTTGGGGGAGACCCAGTACTTC. Residues: CASSLQLTGDLGETQYF.

This clonotype was detected ten times or more. The chain uses TRBV7-9 and TRBJ2-1, with 8 bases that match TRBD2. CDR3 length equals 13 residues. J was trimmed by 8 bases and V by 5 bases; bases with no gene match: 5. CDR1 is SEHNR and CDR2 is FQNEAQ in the germline V gene (reference sequence). CDR3 coding DNA: TGTGCCAGCAGCCCCGGGGGGGTCGATGAGCAGTTCTTC. Translation: CASSPGGVDEQFF. Using reference TRBV7-9 and TRBJ2-1 for the parts outside the CDR3, the full variable domain is DTGVSQNPRHKITKRGQNVTFRCDPISEHNRLYWYRQTLGQGPEFLTYFQNEAQLEKSRLLSDRFSAERPKGSFSTLEIQRTEQGDSAMYLCASSPGGVDEQFFGPGTRLTVL.

This clonotype was found many times. The J gene is TRBJ2-7, the V gene TRBV27; D gene uncertain. The CDR3 extends over 14 amino acids. Germline loops: CDR1 MNHEY, CDR2 SMNVEV (reference sequence). The V end was cut by 5 bases, the J end by 2 bases, with 13 bases between. The CDR3 sequence is CASSPFRAAYEQYF. CDR3 bases: TGTGCCAGCAGTCCCTTTCGAGCAGCCTACGAGCAGTACTTC.

This clonotype was found a few times. V is TRBV12-3 or TRBV12-4 and J is TRBJ1-2; no definite D call. V gave up 1 base and J gave up 4 bases, with 7 bases separating them. The CDR3 spans 13 residues. The CDR3 coding sequence is TGTGCCAGCAGTTTAGATCCAGGCTATGGCTACACCTTC. Amino acids: CASSLDPGYGYTF.

This clonotype came up many times. The rearrangement links TRBV19 to TRBJ2-7; D could derive from TRBD1 or TRBD2 (5 bases each). Between the trimmed V and J ends, which lost 4 bases and 12 bases, there was a span of 16 bases. Germline lookup yields CDR1 LNHDA and CDR2 SQIVND (reference sequence). This CDR3 has 12 residues. The CDR3 here is CASSTPRGPRYF. The CDR3 DNA sequence: TGTGCCAGTAGTACACCACGGGGCCCCCGGTACTTC.